The entry below gives a single T cell receptor (beta chain) sequence along with its context. Antigen: not known. This sample stems from a study of blood T cells in healthy people across ages. A second roughly 6 to 12 cycle PCR used barcoded and J-beta primers. No fewer than 2.5 million CDR3-containing paired-end reads came from each sample. Each CDR3 protein is one row after TCRdb ran MiXCR on the 5' RACE reads. The sample yields approximately 320,000 distinct CDR3 sequences, 25% to 30% seen once. The junction had 19 bases not matched to a gene; V was cut back by 7 bases and J by 4 bases. The CDR3 covers 18 residues. Germline V CDR1 and CDR2: SEHNR, FQNEAQ (reference sequence). Study-wide findings and caveats: There were more naive CD4+ cells and higher diversity in long-lived donors than in aged donors.

The rearrangement links TRBV7-9 to TRBJ1-2; 9 positions match TRBD1. What was sequenced was blood. This clonotype originated in a woman aged 70-85 years in good health. The CDR3 coding sequence is TGTGCCAGCACCGATAGGACAGGGGCAAAACAAGGTCCCTATGGCTACACCTTC. Amino acid sequence: CASTDRTGAKQGPYGYTF.